What follows are 27 T cell receptor beta chains derived from one specimen sequenced in a study of T cell changes during pregnancy in multiple sclerosis (dated by TCRdb to about 2019). Receptor libraries were prepared by the immunoSEQ multiplex PCR assay. The immuneACCESS repertoire file appears here via TCRdb, limited to in-frame rearrangements. These files lack a portion of the clones; in checked studies, under half of the deficit traces to unresolved V genes, and the cause of the others is not known. Here the sample has approximately 50,000 clones; 85% to 95% occur a single time. Jointly, the top ten make up 0.67% of the sample. The sample consisted of CD4+ T cells from peripheral blood mononuclear cells, taken in the third trimester of pregnancy. All receptors derive from a female donor with multiple sclerosis, enrolled in a pregnancy study.

The chain joins TRBV28 to TRBJ1-6; D gene uncertain. CDR3 length: 12 amino acids. V was trimmed by 4 bases and J by 9 bases, leaving 7 bases between them. Per germline, CDR1 MDHEN and CDR2 SYDVKM. The CDR3, as DNA: TGTGCCAGCAGTTCGTACGGTTCACCCCTCCACTTT. Its translation is CASSSYGSPLHF.

The CDR3 sequence: CASRAGLSTEAFF. The DNA for the CDR3 is TGTGCCAGCAGGGCAGGGTTGAGCACTGAAGCTTTCTTT. The chain has TRBV2 and TRBJ1-1; a possible D gene is TRBD1 (5 bases). Germline-derived CDR1 and CDR2 are SNHLY and FYNNEI. Trimming shortened V by 6 bases and J by 4 bases, and 12 bases separated the two germline ends. The CDR3 is 13 residues long.

V gene TRBV7-8 combines with J gene TRBJ2-5; the D is unclear. Trimming pared 1 base from V and 1 base from J, leaving 13 bases between. This CDR3 comprises 16 residues. Germline CDR1 and CDR2: SGHVS and FQNEAQ. CDR3 coding DNA: TGTGCCAGCAGCTTAGAAGTCGGTCAAACCCAAGAGACCCAGTACTTC. It translates to CASSLEVGQTQETQYF.

This chain connects TRBV29-1 to TRBJ2-1; 8 bases align to TRBD2. J gave up 6 bases and V 4 bases, and 5 bases lay outside the gene matches. The germline V gene encodes CDR1 SQVTM and CDR2 ANQGSEA. The length of the CDR3 is 13 residues. The CDR3 coding sequence is TGCAGCGTTGGGGCTAGCGGGTTCAATGAGCAGTTCTTC. This sequence encodes CSVGASGFNEQFF.

V is TRBV11-3 and J is TRBJ2-2, with D possibly TRBD2 on 5 matching bases. Germline CDR1 SGHNT, CDR2 YENEEA. The CDR3 is 15 residues long. Trimming removed 3 bases at V and 0 bases at J, with 8 bases between. This chain's CDR3 is CASSFSGPNTGELFF. CDR3 coding DNA: TGTGCCAGCAGCTTCAGCGGCCCGAACACCGGGGAGCTGTTTTTT. Together with reference TRBV11-3 and TRBJ2-2, the CDR3 gives the full variable domain: EAGVVQSPRYKIIEKKQPVAFWCNPISGHNTLYWYLQNLGQGPELLIRYENEEAVDDSQLPKDRFSAERLKGVDSTLKIQPAELGDSAVYLCASSFSGPNTGELFFGEGSRLTVL.

Note on this clone: Different DNA sequences within this sample yield the same CDR3. The chain recombines TRBV29-1 with TRBJ1-5; possible D gene TRBD1, 6 bases. Trimming shortened V by 4 bases and J by 1 base, and 11 bases separated the two germline ends. Per the germline V gene, CDR1 is SQVTM and CDR2 is ANQGSEA. There are 14 residues in the CDR3. The CDR3 spells CSVGGQGSNQPQHF. DNA for the CDR3: TGCAGCGTTGGGGGACAAGGAAGCAATCAGCCCCAGCATTTT.

The genes are TRBV11-1 and TRBJ1-2; TRBD1 matches at 10 bases. This CDR3 spans 16 amino acids. The germline V gene encodes CDR1 SGHAT and CDR2 FQDESV (reference sequence). Germline trimming cut 5 bases from V and 4 bases from J; bases unmatched to any gene: 10. The CDR3 here is CASSRGQGDFTYGYTF. The CDR3 bases are TGTGCCAGCAGCCGAGGACAGGGGGATTTCACCTATGGCTACACCTTC.

This clone was counted only a few times. The chain employs TRBV6-5 and TRBJ1-1, with D possibly being TRBD1 (6 bases). The CDR3 loop spans 15 amino acids. V lost 2 bases, J lost 8 bases, and 18 bases lay in between. Per germline, CDR1 MNHEY and CDR2 SVGAGI. The CDR3, as DNA: TGTGCCAGCAGTTACACTCCGACAGGCCAATTAGAAGCTTTCTTT. Translated, it gives CASSYTPTGQLEAFF.

CDR3 residues: CASSSEILAGVNNEQFF. CDR3 DNA: TGCGCCAGCAGCTCGGAAATACTAGCGGGAGTGAACAATGAGCAGTTCTTC. The J gene is TRBJ2-1, the V gene TRBV5-1; TRBD2 aligns across 11 bases. Germline loops: CDR1 SGHRS, CDR2 YFSETQ. The CDR3 extends over 17 amino acids. Unmatched junction bases numbered 10, after V lost 3 bases and J lost 5 bases. Filled out from reference TRBV5-1 and TRBJ2-1, the complete variable domain reads KAGVTQTPRYLIKTRGQQVTLSCSPISGHRSVSWYQQTPGQGLQFLFEYFSETQRNKGNFPGRFSGRQFSNSRSEMNVSTLELGDSALYLCASSSEILAGVNNEQFFGPGTRLTVL.

This chain links TRBV9 with TRBJ2-1, with 16 bases that match TRBD2. The CDR3 spans 20 residues. V gave up 4 bases and J gave up 2 bases; unmatched junction bases: 12. The V gene's germline CDR1 is SGDLS and CDR2 YYNGEE. In DNA form, the CDR3 reads TGTGCCAGCAGCCTCTTCGGGACTAGCGGGAGGGCCCTAGCCTACAATGAGCAGTTCTTC. Translating gives CASSLFGTSGRALAYNEQFF.

This clone was seen just once. This rearrangement joins TRBV18 to TRBJ1-2; 7 bases are shared with TRBD1. The V segment lost 1 base and the J segment 4 bases; nucleotides outside the gene matches: 3. Germline CDR1 is KGHSH and CDR2 is LQKENI. The CDR3 consists of 14 residues. CDR3: CASSPLGTVYGYTF. Here the CDR3 DNA reads TGTGCCAGCTCACCACTGGGGACAGTCTATGGCTACACCTTC.

This chain connects TRBV6-4 to TRBJ2-7; D ambiguous. Germline CDR1 reads MRHNA; CDR2 reads SNTAGT. V was trimmed by 6 bases and J by 6 bases, leaving 9 bases between them. The length of the CDR3 is 11 residues. The CDR3 reads CASRAEVEQYF. The CDR3 nucleotides read TGTGCCAGCAGGGCCGAGGTCGAGCAGTACTTC.

V gene TRBV19 combines with J gene TRBJ1-2, with 8 nucleotides matching TRBD1. The germline V gene encodes CDR1 LNHDA and CDR2 SQIVND (reference sequence). The ends lost 1 base at V and 4 bases at J; junction bases unmatched: 5. The CDR3 consists of 15 residues. CDR3 DNA sequence: TGTGCCAGTAGTATAGCGCGAGGGACAGGCTATGGCTACACCTTC. Amino acids: CASSIARGTGYGYTF.

This clone has a handful of counts. V is TRBV28 and J is TRBJ1-1; D is unresolved. The V gene's germline CDR1 is MDHEN and CDR2 SYDVKM. Trimming removed 5 bases from V and 3 bases from J, with 7 bases in between. The CDR3 runs to 12 residues. Here the CDR3 DNA reads TGTGCCAGCAGTCTATCGGACACTGAAGCTTTCTTT. Translation gives CASSLSDTEAFF.

This clone was recorded once. The CDR3 sequence is CATSREHGLHGNTIYF. The CDR3 DNA is TGTGCCACCAGCAGAGAACATGGGCTGCATGGAAACACCATATATTTT. The rearrangement uses TRBV15 and TRBJ1-3, with no clear D. Germline V gene data show CDR1 as LNHNV and CDR2 as YYDKDF (reference sequence). V was cut by 0 bases and J by 3 bases, with 12 bases left in between. The CDR3 length is 16 residues.

The chain employs TRBV19 and TRBJ2-2; weak D call: TRBD2 (6 bases). This CDR3 region has 16 residues. V was clipped by 5 bases and J by 1 base, with 14 bases between them. CDR1 and CDR2 (germline): LNHDA, SQIVND (reference sequence). The DNA of the CDR3 is TGTGCCAGTAGTCATGACGGGACTCTGAACACCGGGGAGCTGTTTTTT. This translates into CASSHDGTLNTGELFF.

The J gene is TRBJ2-2, the V gene TRBV7-9; perhaps TRBD2 as D (5 bases). Deletions cut 4 bases from V and 1 base from J, with 13 bases between. Germline V gives CDR1 SEHNR, CDR2 FQNEAQ (reference sequence). The CDR3 spans 16 residues. The CDR3 is CASSSRPAGNTGELFF. The DNA of the CDR3 is TGTGCCAGCAGCTCCAGGCCGGCGGGGAACACCGGGGAGCTGTTTTTT.

The rearrangement joins TRBV28 to TRBJ1-2, with TRBD1 matching over 8 bases. Trimming at V came to 6 bases and at J to 2 bases, leaving 8 bases not matched to a gene. CDR3 length equals 15 residues. Per the germline V gene, CDR1 is MDHEN and CDR2 is SYDVKM. CDR3: CASRIGGQANYGYTF. The CDR3 coding sequence is TGTGCCAGCAGAATTGGGGGACAGGCAAACTATGGCTACACCTTC.

The V gene is TRBV6-1, the J gene TRBJ2-4; D is perhaps TRBD2 (7 bases). This CDR3 region has 14 residues. V dropped 2 bases and J dropped 7 bases, with 12 bases sitting between them. From germline, CDR1 is MNHNS and CDR2 SASEGT. This CDR3 is CASSESWGGNIQYF. In nucleotides, the CDR3 is TGTGCCAGCAGTGAATCCTGGGGGGGCAACATTCAGTACTTC.

J is TRBJ2-7 and V is TRBV28; 11 nucleotides align to TRBD1. V gave up 0 bases and J gave up 3 bases; unmatched junction bases: 4. This CDR3 is built from 16 residues. Per the germline V gene, CDR1 is MDHEN and CDR2 is SYDVKM. The CDR3 loop is CASSLWSGQGDYEQYF. CDR3 coding DNA: TGTGCCAGCAGTTTATGGTCGGGACAGGGGGACTACGAGCAGTACTTC.

This chain uses TRBV29-1 with TRBJ2-1; D unclear. Trimming cost V 7 bases and J 0 bases, with 4 bases left between them. CDR3 length equals 11 residues. Germline V gives CDR1 SQVTM, CDR2 ANQGSEA. CDR3 sequence reads: CSGSSYNEQFF. The CDR3 coding sequence is TGCAGCGGGAGCTCCTACAATGAGCAGTTCTTC.

The chain is built from TRBV6-5 and TRBJ2-2; perhaps TRBD1 as D (5 bases). Trimming shortened V by 2 bases and J by 3 bases, and 13 bases separated the two germline ends. In germline, CDR1 is MNHEY, CDR2 SVGAGI. The CDR3 is 16 residues long. CDR3 loop: CASSYASQGYTGELFF. CDR3 nucleotides: TGTGCCAGCAGTTACGCTTCCCAGGGTTACACCGGGGAGCTGTTTTTT.

The V gene is TRBV18, the J gene TRBJ1-1, with TRBD1 matching over 8 bases. The CDR3 loop spans 16 amino acids. From germline, CDR1 is KGHSH and CDR2 LQKENI. The J segment lost 0 bases and the V segment lost 3 bases, leaving 6 bases of the junction unmatched. CDR3 sequence reads: CASSPYRGDMNTEAFF. The CDR3 DNA sequence: TGTGCCAGCTCACCCTACAGGGGGGACATGAACACTGAAGCTTTCTTT. The variable domain in full, with the rest retrieved from reference TRBV18 and TRBJ1-1, is NAGVMQNPRHLVRRRGQEARLRCSPMKGHSHVYWYRQLPEEGLKFMVYLQKENIIDESGMPKERFSAEFPKEGPSILRIQQVVRGDSAAYFCASSPYRGDMNTEAFFGQGTRLTVV.

The chain joins TRBV4-3 to TRBJ2-3, with 9 positions matching TRBD2. The CDR3 is made up of 20 amino acids. Germline CDR1 LGHNA, CDR2 YSLEER. V lost 0 bases to trimming and J lost 7 bases; unmatched junction nucleotides: 20. CDR3 region: CASSQERPPVTSGSLYTQYF. CDR3 nucleotides: TGCGCCAGCAGCCAAGAAAGGCCCCCAGTTACTAGCGGGTCCCTGTATACGCAGTATTTT.

The chain employs TRBV19 and TRBJ1-3; D possibly corresponds to TRBD1 (6 bases). The germline V gene encodes CDR1 LNHDA and CDR2 SQIVND (reference sequence). The CDR3 extends over 14 amino acids. The ends were cut back, 7 bases at V and 4 bases at J, with 14 bases in the middle. The CDR3 protein is CASTLRTVGNTIYF. The CDR3 DNA follows: TGTGCCAGTACTCTACGGACAGTCGGAAACACCATATATTTT.

The chain combines TRBV11-2 with TRBJ2-1; TRBD2 might be the D (6 bases). The germline V gene encodes CDR1 SGHAT and CDR2 FQNNGV. The CDR3 runs to 11 residues. V dropped 10 bases and J dropped 9 bases, with 13 bases sitting between them. The chain's CDR3 is CATGSLGEQFF. The CDR3 DNA sequence: TGTGCCACCGGGAGCTTGGGTGAGCAGTTCTTC.

The rearrangement uses TRBV2 and TRBJ2-4, with D maybe TRBD1 (5 bases). V was clipped by 2 bases and J by 6 bases, with 5 bases between them. There are 12 residues in the CDR3. CDR1 is SNHLY and CDR2 is FYNNEI in the germline V gene. As DNA, the CDR3 is TGTGCCAGCAGTGAACAGGGAAACATTCAGTACTTC. Translation gives CASSEQGNIQYF.